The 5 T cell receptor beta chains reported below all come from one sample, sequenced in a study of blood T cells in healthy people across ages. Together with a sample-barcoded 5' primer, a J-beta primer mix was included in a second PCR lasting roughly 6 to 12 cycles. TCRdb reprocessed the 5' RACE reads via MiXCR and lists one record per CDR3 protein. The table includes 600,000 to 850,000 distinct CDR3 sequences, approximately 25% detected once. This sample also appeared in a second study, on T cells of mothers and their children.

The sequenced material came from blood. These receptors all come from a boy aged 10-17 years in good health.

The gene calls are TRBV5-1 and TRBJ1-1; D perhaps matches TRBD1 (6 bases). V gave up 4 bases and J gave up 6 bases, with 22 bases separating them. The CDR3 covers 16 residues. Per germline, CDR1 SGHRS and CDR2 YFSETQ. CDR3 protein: CASSPDLYRVSAEAFF. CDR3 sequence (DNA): TGCGCCAGCAGCCCAGACCTCTACAGGGTTAGTGCTGAAGCTTTCTTT.

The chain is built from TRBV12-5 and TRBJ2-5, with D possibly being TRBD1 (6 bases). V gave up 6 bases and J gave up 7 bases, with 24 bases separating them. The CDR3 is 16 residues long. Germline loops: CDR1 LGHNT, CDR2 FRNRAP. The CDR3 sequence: CASGRPTGSISGTQYF. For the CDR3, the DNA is TGTGCTAGTGGCCGACCCACAGGGTCGATCAGCGGGACCCAGTACTTC.

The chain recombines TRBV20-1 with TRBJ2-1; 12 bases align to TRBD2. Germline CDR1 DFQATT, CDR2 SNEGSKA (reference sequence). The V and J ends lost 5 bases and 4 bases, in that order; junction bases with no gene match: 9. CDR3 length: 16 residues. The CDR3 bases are TGCAGTGCTCGATCCTCCGGGACTAGCGGGTACAATGAGCAGTTCTTC. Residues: CSARSSGTSGYNEQFF.

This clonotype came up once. The CDR3 region is CASSPDTFYNEQFF. The CDR3 nucleotides are TGCGCCAGCAGTCCTGACACGTTCTACAATGAGCAGTTCTTC. V usage is TRBV5-1 and J usage is TRBJ2-1; no clear D gene. The CDR3 spans 14 residues. V lost 5 bases and J 3 bases, leaving 12 bases between the germline ends. Germline CDR1 reads SGHRS; CDR2 reads YFSETQ.

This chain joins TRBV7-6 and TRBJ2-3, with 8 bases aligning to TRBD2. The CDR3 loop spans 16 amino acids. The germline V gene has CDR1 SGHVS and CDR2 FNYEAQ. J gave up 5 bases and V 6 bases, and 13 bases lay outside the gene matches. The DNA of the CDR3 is TGTGCCAGCAGAGACTCCAGCGGGGGAACCGAAGATACGCAGTATTTT. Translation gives CASRDSSGGTEDTQYF.